The T cell receptor (beta chain) under discussion was sequenced for a study of blood T cell repertoires in COVID-19. Study at large: The analysed material was cDNA or gDNA that came from T cells, B-cell-depleted T cells, or PBMCs.

This CDR3 is built from 14 residues. Germline values: CDR1 SGHRS, CDR2 YFSETQ. V gave up 2 bases and J gave up 7 bases; unmatched junction bases: 4. Original processing notes: Amplifying reference gene primers gave estimates of nucleated cell counts. Profiled with immunoSEQ multiplex PCR; TCRdb holds only in-frame clones, not every one. V and J calls and clone size are as listed in that table; D and trimming were resolved from the DNA. The sample lists fewer than 250,000 clones, 92% seen once, with over 0.75% in the top ten. The sample taken for sequencing was peripheral blood. The chain carries TRBV5-1 and TRBJ1-4; 8 nucleotides match TRBD1. This TCR was recovered from a man between 60 and 75 years old with COVID-19, enrolled during active disease. The CDR3 here is CASSFQGAGEKLFF. The CDR3 nucleotides read TGCGCCAGCAGCTTCCAGGGGGCGGGTGAAAAACTGTTTTTT. Full variable domain (rest looked up from reference TRBV5-1 and TRBJ1-4): KAGVTQTPRYLIKTRGQQVTLSCSPISGHRSVSWYQQTPGQGLQFLFEYFSETQRNKGNFPGRFSGRQFSNSRSEMNVSTLELGDSALYLCASSFQGAGEKLFFGSGTQLSVL.